This T cell receptor beta chain was sequenced for a study of technical replicates of blood from a handful of donors. Between the trimmed V and J ends, which lost 3 bases and 8 bases, there was a span of 19 bases. The length of the CDR3 is 15 residues. The germline V gene encodes CDR1 LNHDA and CDR2 SQIVND (reference sequence). Here immunoSEQ multiplex PCR was the method, and the copy in TCRdb shows in-frame clones only, minus some. Of tens of thousands of clones detected, 95% to 98% appear once; the ten largest clones hold 0.2% to 0.3%. The receptor was isolated from a human donor in good health. Sequencing was performed on T cells isolated from PBMCs. The genes are TRBV19 and TRBJ1-2; TRBD1 might be the D (6 bases). The CDR3 loop reads CASSIVNTGTVGYTF. The DNA of the CDR3 is TGTGCCAGTAGTATCGTAAACACAGGGACGGTAGGCTACACCTTC.